What follows is one T cell receptor (beta chain) and its context. The sample belongs to a study of blood T cell repertoires in COVID-19. Study summary: T cells, B-cell-depleted T cells, or PBMCs provided the cDNA or gDNA that served as material.

The germline V gene has CDR1 SNHLY and CDR2 FYNNEI. This CDR3 spans 17 amino acids. Trimming shortened V by 7 bases and J by 6 bases, and 24 bases separated the two germline ends. Authors' methods: Reference gene primer amplification gave estimated nucleated cell counts. Generated by immunoSEQ multiplex PCR, the TCRdb table keeps only in-frame clones and is missing some. The D gene and trimming were derived from the DNA, and the V and J assignments and clone size from that table. This sample carries about 180,000 clones, about 80% of them seen once, and the ten largest clones take approximately 15%. Membership in each cohort depended on participant-reported clinical history. Up to 2 weeks before entering the study, exposed participants had met a COVID-19 case.

The rearrangement joins TRBV2 to TRBJ2-2, with D possibly TRBD2 on 6 matching bases. This TCR derives from a man aged 55 to 70 who had been exposed to COVID-19. The sequenced sample consisted of PBMCs or T cells enriched from blood (not recorded which). The CDR3 here is CASNKGLLNIVPGELFF. The CDR3 DNA follows: TGTGCCAGCAATAAGGGACTTCTCAACATAGTTCCCGGGGAGCTGTTTTTT.